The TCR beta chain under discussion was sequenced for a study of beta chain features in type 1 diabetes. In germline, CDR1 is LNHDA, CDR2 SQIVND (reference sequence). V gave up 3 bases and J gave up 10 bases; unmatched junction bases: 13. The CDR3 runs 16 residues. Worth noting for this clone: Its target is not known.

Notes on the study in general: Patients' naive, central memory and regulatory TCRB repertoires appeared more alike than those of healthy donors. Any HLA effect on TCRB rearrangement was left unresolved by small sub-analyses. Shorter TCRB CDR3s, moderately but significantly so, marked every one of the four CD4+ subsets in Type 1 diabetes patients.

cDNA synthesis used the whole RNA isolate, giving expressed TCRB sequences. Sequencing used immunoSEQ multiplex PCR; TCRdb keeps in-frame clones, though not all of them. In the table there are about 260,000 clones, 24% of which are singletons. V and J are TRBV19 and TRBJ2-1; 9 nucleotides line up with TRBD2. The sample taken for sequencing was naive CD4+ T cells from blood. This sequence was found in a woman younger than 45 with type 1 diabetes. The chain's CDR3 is CASSMSSGSMGREQFF. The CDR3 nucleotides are TGTGCCAGTAGTATGAGTAGCGGGAGTATGGGGCGGGAGCAGTTCTTC.